This TCR beta chain was recovered during a study of long-term antiretroviral therapy in people with HIV (dated by TCRdb to 2021 to 2024). Concerning the study at large: The earliest samples were collected about a decade before the 2015 WHO recommendation for immediate ART, when ART was typically delayed until CD4 counts fell. Whether ART initiation and durable HIV suppression were associated with changes in peripheral blood TRB repertoire composition and diversity was tested in a retrospective serial study. From some 28 adults with confirmed HIV infection, the cohort provided approximately 210 cryopreserved PBMC samples, gathered serially across a mean of approximately six years (range 1-12). Of the 30 participants with HIV, approximately ten were female. No cross-contamination during QIAcube processing was shown when test extractions of a monoclonal T-cell line were performed alongside some 33 polyclonal samples.

The research as a whole found: Inferences about post-ART repertoire changes were limited because no data were available on ART adherence, viral resistance or therapy changes. Narrower CDR3 length ranges were observed in HIV repertoires than in controls, and an antigen-experienced repertoire with only a slight naive shift after ART was suggested by the network structure. Limited PBMC availability meant only the TCR beta chain was sequenced, without alpha chain pairing. The samples were dated from about 2003 to 2018, and the ART regimens that were used may be less effective than current ART regimens. Starting ART was linked to a significant rise in TRB diversity, yet even with long-term ART the diversity remained significantly lower than in transplant donor controls. Unsorted PBMC were profiled instead of sorted CD4+ and CD8+ T cells because pre-ART samples had limited cell numbers. At every time point, the repertoire was dominated by expanded TRB clones first identified before ART initiation, although this dominance fluctuated and, in many PLHIV, declined after ART.

As for this clone: Its antigen remains unidentified. Within one base of it there is no much larger clone, and no base qualities were kept.

The immunoSEQ hsTCRB v3.0 assay was used at survey level resolution to sequence the TRB variable region. The target sequencing depth for TRB was about 40,000-55,000 T-cell genomes per sample. TRB libraries were pooled and sequenced on an Illumina MiSeq using a v3 150-cycle kit. In the authors' own workflow: Analysis of repertoires was carried out in R inside a reproducible Nextflow workflow spanning QC, data transformation and analysis. LymphoSeq2, an R package for AIRR-Seq data exploration, was used to implement custom analyses. A handful of samples that produced fewer than 5000 total TRB sequences were removed, so fewer than 200 HIV repertoires were analyzed. Among the 180 to 200 retained HIV repertoires, 55 to 65 were collected before ART initiation and approximately 130 were collected after ART initiation. Repertoires were downsampled to 5000 TRB nucleotide sequences, with summary statistics averaged over 100 downsampling iterations. TRB sequences were retained for analysis only if CDR3 regions of at least seven amino acids were present. A Shannon entropy-derived clonality score and the Gini coefficient were used to measure diversity. Repertoire networks linked the top 5000 CDR3 amino acid sequences whenever two sequences differed by an edit distance of one. GLIPH2 predicted antigen specificity groups and MHC restriction for TRB CDR3 amino acid sequences. Known CMV, EBV, HIV or tissue antigen associations were flagged by matching CDR3 amino acid sequences against VDJdb and McPAS-TCR. Pre-ART, post-ART and control groups were compared with Wilcoxon signed-rank tests and Holm-Bonferroni correction. As stored in TCRdb, this immuneACCESS dataset retains in-frame rearrangements with V and J assigned. A fraction of the clones does not appear; measured against another copy, unresolved V genes explain less than half of the discrepancy, and the remainder lacks a known reason. The V and J calls and clone size come from that table; D and trimming were worked out from the DNA. In this sample the table shows some 29,000 clones, over 90% of which occur a single time. The ten largest account for 9% to 12% of the sample.

To be included, a participant needed at least one PBMC sample from before ART initiation plus at least two post-ART samples. Treatment was received in the United States of America by all participants with HIV. Before DNA extraction, cryopreserved samples of about 1-10 million PBMC were thawed and washed. At the time of the earliest PBMC sample for each participant with HIV, ages ranged from roughly 20 to 54 years. Each participant contributed PBMC samples from 1-4 timepoints before ART initiation and 2-8 timepoints after ART initiation, with a median of 7 samples. For every participant, serial HIV viral load, CD4+ T-cell count, ART history and demographic data were obtained. Using a Qiagen kit on a QIAcube, genomic DNA was extracted from unsorted PBMC, with samples processed in batches of 12. Measured from the cysteine to the phenylalanine, the CDR3 is 15 residues long. The only DNA kept is the CDR3, 45 bases in frame from the first base. CDR1 is given as MGHDK and CDR2 as SYGVNS, both from the germline V gene. A distance of 8 bases separates the germline ends of V and J, which lose 3 bases and 0 bases respectively.

The chain is made from TRBV25-1 and TRBJ1-4; the D gene is unclear. The sequence derives from a man aged 40-49 years with HIV. This specimen consisted of unsorted PBMCs, obtained 6.2 years after starting antiretroviral therapy. The CDR3 protein is CASSDSPATNEKLFF. The DNA reads TGTGCCAGCAGTGATTCACCGGCAACTAATGAAAAACTGTTTTTT.